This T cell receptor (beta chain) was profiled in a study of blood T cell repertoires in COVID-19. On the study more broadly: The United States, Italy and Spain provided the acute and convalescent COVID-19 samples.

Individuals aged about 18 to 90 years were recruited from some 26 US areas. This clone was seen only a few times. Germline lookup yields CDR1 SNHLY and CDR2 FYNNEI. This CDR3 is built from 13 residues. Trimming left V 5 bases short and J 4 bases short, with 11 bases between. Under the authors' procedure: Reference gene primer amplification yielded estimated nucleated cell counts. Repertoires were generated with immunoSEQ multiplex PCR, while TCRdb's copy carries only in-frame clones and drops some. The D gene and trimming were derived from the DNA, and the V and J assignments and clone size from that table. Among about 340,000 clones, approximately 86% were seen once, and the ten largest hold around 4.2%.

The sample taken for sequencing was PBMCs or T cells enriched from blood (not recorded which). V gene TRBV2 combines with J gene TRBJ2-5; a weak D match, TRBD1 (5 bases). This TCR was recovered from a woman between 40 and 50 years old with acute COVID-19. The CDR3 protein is CASSQSRGETQYF. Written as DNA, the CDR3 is TGTGCCAGCAGTCAATCTAGGGGAGAGACCCAGTACTTC.